This TCR beta chain was sequenced for a study of identical twins. No donor was unhealthy or non-Caucasian. Study observations and caveats: There was an excess of low generation probability in the out-of-frame alpha sequences that twins shared. Invariant cells of the MAIT and iNKT types might have partly distorted the zero-insertion analyses.

Unique molecular identifiers were in the cDNA, with template-switch universal primer binding. TCRdb passed the 5' RACE reads through MiXCR, listing each CDR3 protein once. Of more than 200,000 distinct CDR3 sequences listed, roughly a tenth are singletons. As concerns this clonotype: What it binds is unknown.

V lost 2 bases and J lost 2, with 16 bases in between. CDR1 is SGHAT and CDR2 is FQNNGV in the germline V gene. The CDR3 has 16 residues. V usage is TRBV11-2 and J usage is TRBJ2-7; the D gene is possibly TRBD1 (5 bases). The source material was memory (CD45RO+) T cells sorted from blood. This clonotype originated in a woman between 18 and 30 years old in good health. The CDR3 spells CASSLRQVTGPYEQYF. CDR3 DNA: TGTGCCAGCAGCTTACGGCAGGTCACAGGACCCTACGAGCAGTACTTC.